A single sample is the source of the 19 T cell receptor beta chains below, sequenced in a study of a mutant IDH1 vaccine in newly diagnosed glioma. Antigens for these TCRs are unknown. Time point given: week 11, during vaccination. Vaccinated patients received 300 ug of mutant IDH1 20-mer peptide per dose, with topical imiquimod. Only in-frame clones appear in the TCRdb table, and some are missing; sequencing was by immunoSEQ multiplex PCR. The data show 50,000 to 65,000 clones, roughly 90% seen once. Source: PBMCs, taken from a glioma patient whose treatment included an IDH1 peptide vaccine. Source of these receptors: a man aged 50 to 60 with glioma.

The chain links TRBV29-1 to TRBJ2-7; D is uncertain. Germline V gives CDR1 SQVTM, CDR2 ANQGSEA. CDR3 size: 13 residues. Trimming cost V 6 bases and J 0 bases, with 12 bases left between them. The CDR3 spells CSVVDPGSYEQYF. In DNA form, the CDR3 reads TGCAGCGTCGTTGACCCTGGCTCCTACGAGCAGTACTTC.

This clone was observed once. This chain links TRBV28 with TRBJ1-4; 10 bases align to TRBD1. The germline V gene has CDR1 MDHEN and CDR2 SYDVKM. The junction had 6 bases not matched to a gene; V was cut back by 7 bases and J by 7 bases. The CDR3 runs to 14 residues. CDR3 in DNA: TGTGCCAGCACCGACAGGGGGCGCGGTGAAAAACTGTTTTTT. It specifies CASTDRGRGEKLFF.

This rearrangement joins TRBV2 to TRBJ1-2; D is uncertain. The CDR3 extends over 16 amino acids. Between the trimmed V and J ends, which lost 1 base and 1 base, there was a span of 13 bases. Germline V lookup: CDR1 SNHLY, CDR2 FYNNEI. The CDR3 DNA reads TGTGCCAGCAGTGAAGAAGGAGTGCTCTTTAACTATGGCTACACCTTC. This codes for CASSEEGVLFNYGYTF.

This chain uses TRBV19 with TRBJ1-5; 8 bases map to TRBD1. The CDR3 length is 13 residues. The germline CDR1 and CDR2 sequences are LNHDA and SQIVND (reference sequence). Trimming removed 9 bases from V and 6 bases from J; junction bases left unmatched: 7. CDR3 coding DNA: TGTGCCAGCGGACAGGGTTCAGGTCAGCCCCAGCATTTT. Its translation is CASGQGSGQPQHF.

The chain combines TRBV7-8 with TRBJ2-1, with 7 bases matching TRBD2. This CDR3 has 16 amino acids. Per germline, CDR1 SGHVS and CDR2 FQNEAQ. With V trimmed by 4 bases and J by 9 bases, 15 bases remained unmatched. CDR3 nucleotides: TGTGCCAGCAGCTCAATTGGACTAGGGGCTTCGGGTGAGCAGTTCTTC. Translated: CASSSIGLGASGEQFF.

V usage is TRBV28 and J usage is TRBJ1-1, with 10 bases identical to TRBD1. J was trimmed by 1 base and V by 5 bases; bases with no gene match: 10. CDR3 length: 17 amino acids. Germline V gene sequence: CDR1 MDHEN, CDR2 SYDVKM. CDR3 residues: CASSLRTGGMANTEAFF. In DNA, the CDR3 is TGTGCCAGCAGTCTAAGGACAGGGGGAATGGCGAACACTGAAGCTTTCTTT. The full variable domain, completed using reference TRBV28 and TRBJ1-1, is DVKVTQSSRYLVKRTGEKVFLECVQDMDHENMFWYRQDPGLGLRLIYFSYDVKMKEKGDIPEGYSVSREKKERFSLILESASTNQTSMYLCASSLRTGGMANTEAFFGQGTRLTVV.

The CDR3 DNA is TGCGCCAGCAGCAGCGACAGGGGCACCTATAATTCACCCCTCCACTTT. As protein: CASSSDRGTYNSPLHF. The chain uses TRBV5-1 and TRBJ1-6, with 8 bases that match TRBD1. Germline-derived CDR1 and CDR2 are SGHRS and YFSETQ. The junction had 5 bases not matched to a gene; V was cut back by 4 bases and J by 2 bases. The CDR3 covers 16 residues.

The table lists this clone with a few counts. The rearrangement links TRBV28 to TRBJ2-7, with a possible D match to TRBD2 (5 bases). Germline CDR1 and CDR2: MDHEN and SYDVKM. This CDR3 spans 14 amino acids. Trimming took 4 bases from V and 6 from J, leaving 16 bases between them. CDR3 DNA: TGTGCCAGCAGTTCTTATAATGACGCGGGCGAGCAGTACTTC. Amino acids: CASSSYNDAGEQYF.

This chain joins TRBV6-5 and TRBJ1-1, with TRBD1 matching 7 bases. With V trimmed by 6 bases and J by 8 bases, 9 bases remained unmatched. The germline V gene encodes CDR1 MNHEY and CDR2 SVGAGI. This CDR3 has 13 amino acids. For the CDR3, the DNA is TGTGCCAGCAGCCAAAACAGGGGTAGGGAAGCTTTCTTT. As protein: CASSQNRGREAFF.

J is TRBJ1-2 and V is TRBV6-6; TRBD1 is a possible D gene (5 bases). This CDR3 spans 14 amino acids. V was pared by 7 bases and J by 2 bases, with 14 bases between. Germline V lookup: CDR1 MNHNY, CDR2 SVGAGI (reference sequence). CDR3 amino acids: CASIDSLSNYGYTF. The CDR3 DNA sequence: TGTGCCAGCATCGACAGTCTATCGAACTATGGCTACACCTTC.

The CDR3 protein is CAIRGTSNTGELFF. As DNA, the CDR3 is TGTGCCATCAGGGGGACTTCAAACACCGGGGAGCTGTTTTTT. J is TRBJ2-2 and V is TRBV10-3; D is perhaps TRBD2 (6 bases). Trimming removed 6 bases from V and 2 bases from J, with 10 bases in between. The CDR3 loop spans 14 amino acids. Germline assignment: CDR1 ENHRY and CDR2 SYGVKD.

This chain connects TRBV19 to TRBJ1-1; D call uncertain. Germline lookup yields CDR1 LNHDA and CDR2 SQIVND (reference sequence). The length of the CDR3 is 12 residues. The CDR3 nucleotides read TGTAATAGGACGGCGCATAACACTGAAGCTTTCTTT. Protein sequence: CNRTAHNTEAFF.

The chain couples TRBV18 to TRBJ1-3; TRBD1 is a possible D gene (5 bases). Germline CDR1 KGHSH, CDR2 LQKENI. V lost 3 bases, J lost 8 bases, and 11 bases lay in between. This CDR3 spans 13 amino acids. This CDR3 is CASSPGAGDTIYF. In nucleotides, the CDR3 is TGTGCCAGCTCACCCGGGGCCGGGGACACCATATATTTT.

V is TRBV19 and J is TRBJ1-4; D is unclear. V lost 6 bases and J 0 bases, leaving 17 bases between the germline ends. CDR1 is LNHDA and CDR2 is SQIVND in the germline V gene (reference sequence). The CDR3 spans 17 residues. The CDR3 region is CASRPKTSFTTNEKLFF. CDR3 nucleotides: TGTGCCAGTAGACCTAAAACCTCCTTCACAACTAATGAAAAACTGTTTTTT.

The chain employs TRBV11-1 and TRBJ2-2; 8 bases line up with TRBD1. Germline-derived CDR1 and CDR2 are SGHAT and FQDESV (reference sequence). The CDR3 is made up of 17 amino acids. V dropped 5 bases and J dropped 7; count of bases not matched to a gene: 15. The CDR3 DNA reads TGTGCCAGCAGCCCAGGCGGGCAGGGGGCGCGACACGGGGAGCTGTTTTTT. Protein product: CASSPGGQGARHGELFF.

V and J are TRBV5-6 and TRBJ2-1; a weak D match, TRBD2 (6 bases). This CDR3 region has 16 residues. V lost 0 bases to trimming and J lost 0 bases, with 10 bases between them. The germline V gene encodes CDR1 SGHDT and CDR2 YYEEEE. DNA for the CDR3: TGTGCCAGCAGCTTGGGGGCGGGGATCTCCTACAATGAGCAGTTCTTC. Its translation: CASSLGAGISYNEQFF.

This clone has only a few counts. The chain couples TRBV6-4 to TRBJ2-1; TRBD2 matches at 9 bases. The J segment lost 7 bases and the V segment lost 3 bases, leaving 4 bases of the junction unmatched. This CDR3 is 14 amino acids long. In germline, CDR1 is MRHNA, CDR2 SNTAGT. In nucleotides, the CDR3 is TGTGCCAGCAGTGAAGGTAGCGGGGGAAATGAGCAGTTCTTC. Amino acid sequence: CASSEGSGGNEQFF.

The chain combines TRBV29-1 with TRBJ1-1; D is unresolved. The CDR3 length is 13 residues. The germline V gene encodes CDR1 SQVTM and CDR2 ANQGSEA. V lost 2 bases and J lost 3, with 10 bases in between. The CDR3 DNA is TGCAGCGTTGAACCCCGGTTAGACACTGAAGCTTTCTTT. It specifies CSVEPRLDTEAFF.

The chain links TRBV2 to TRBJ2-5; D might be TRBD1 or TRBD2, each matching 6 bases. CDR1 and CDR2 (germline): SNHLY, FYNNEI. The CDR3 sequence is 14 residues long. Trimming cost V 8 bases and J 3 bases, with 16 bases left between them. The CDR3 loop reads CASLRGAGKETQYF. DNA of the CDR3: TGTGCCAGCCTGAGGGGGGCGGGGAAAGAGACCCAGTACTTC.